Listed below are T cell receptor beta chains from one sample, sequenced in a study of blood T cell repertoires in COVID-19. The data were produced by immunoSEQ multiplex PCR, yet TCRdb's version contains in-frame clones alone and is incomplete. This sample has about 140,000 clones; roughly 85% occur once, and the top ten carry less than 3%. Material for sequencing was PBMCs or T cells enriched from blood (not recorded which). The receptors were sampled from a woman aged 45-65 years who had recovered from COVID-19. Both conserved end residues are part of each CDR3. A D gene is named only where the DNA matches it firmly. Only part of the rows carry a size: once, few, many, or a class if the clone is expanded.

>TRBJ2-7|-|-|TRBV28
TGTGCCAGCAGTTTCAGCGTCAGCTCCTACGAGCAGTACTTC
CASSFSVSSYEQYF
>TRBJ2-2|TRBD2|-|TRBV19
TGTGCCAGTAGTATTAGCCCGTATTACGACCTAGCGGGGAACACCGGGGAGCTGTTTTTT
CASSISPYYDLAGNTGELFF
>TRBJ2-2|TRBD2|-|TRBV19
TGTGCCAGTAGTACTAGCGGGGGGCCCTTAGCCCGGGAGCTGTTTTTT
CASSTSGGPLARELFF
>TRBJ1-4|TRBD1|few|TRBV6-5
TGTGCCAGCAGTTACGGACAGGGGCGCGAAAAACTGTTTTTT
CASSYGQGREKLFF
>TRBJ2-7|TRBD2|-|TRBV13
TGTGCCAGTAGCTTACTAGCGGAGGGCTCCTACGAGCAGTACTTC
CASSLLAEGSYEQYF
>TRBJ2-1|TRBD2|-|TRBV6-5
TGTGCCAGCCTGGGACTAGCGCCCTACAATGAGCAGTTCTTC
CASLGLAPYNEQFF
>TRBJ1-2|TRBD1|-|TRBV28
TGTGCCAGCAGGACGGGACAGGGTAACTATGGCTACACCTTC
CASRTGQGNYGYTF
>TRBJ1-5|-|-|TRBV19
TGTGCCAGTAGTCGGGGAAATCAGCCCCAGCATTTT
CASSRGNQPQHF
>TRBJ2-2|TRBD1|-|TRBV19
TGTGCCAGTAGTGCGGACAGGGTAGGCACCGGGGAGCTGTTTTTT
CASSADRVGTGELFF
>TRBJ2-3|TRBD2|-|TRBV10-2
TGCGCCAGCAGTGAGCCGGGACTATCGGGGCCAGATACGCAGTATTTT
CASSEPGLSGPDTQYF
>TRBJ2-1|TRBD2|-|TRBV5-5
TGTGCCAGCAGCATGACTAGCGGGGGGGCCTATGAGCAGTTCTTC
CASSMTSGGAYEQFF
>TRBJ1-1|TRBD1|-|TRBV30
TGTGCCTGGAGCCCTGGGACAGGGGTTTGGAACACTGAAGCTTTCTTT
CAWSPGTGVWNTEAFF
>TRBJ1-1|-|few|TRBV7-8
TGTGCCAGCAGCACAAAACAGGTCTCCCCAACTGAAGCTTTCTTT
CASSTKQVSPTEAFF
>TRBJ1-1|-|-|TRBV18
TGTGCCAGCTCACCAGAGGCTGGGTTAACTGAAGCTTTCTTT
CASSPEAGLTEAFF
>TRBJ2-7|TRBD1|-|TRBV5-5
TGTGCCAGCAGCACGTGGGGACAGGGACGTACACTCGGCGAGCAGTACTTC
CASSTWGQGRTLGEQYF
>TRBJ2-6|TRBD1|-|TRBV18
TGTGCCAGCTCTCCGGGACAGTTATTCTCTGGGGCCAACGTCCTGACTTTC
CASSPGQLFSGANVLTF
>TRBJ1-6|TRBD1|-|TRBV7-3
TGTGCCAGCAGTTCGGGACAGAGGCGGTCACCCCTCCACTTT
CASSSGQRRSPLHF
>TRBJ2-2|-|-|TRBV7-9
TGTGCCAGCAGCTTAGCGTGGCCTCCGAACACCGGGGAGCTGTTTTTT
CASSLAWPPNTGELFF
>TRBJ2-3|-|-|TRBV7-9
TGTGCCAGCAGCCCTAGCAGGACTAGCACAGATACGCAGTATTTT
CASSPSRTSTDTQYF
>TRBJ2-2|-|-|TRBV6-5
TGTGCCAGCAGTCTAGACGGGGGGCGGGCCGGGGAGCTGTTTTTT
CASSLDGGRAGELFF
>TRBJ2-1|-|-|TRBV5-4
TGTGCCAGCAGCTTGGGGGGGGGCTTCAATGAGCAGTTCTTC
CASSLGGGFNEQFF
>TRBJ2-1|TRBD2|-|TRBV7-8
TGTGCCAGCAGCTTGAGCGGGGGCCCCTACAATGAGCAGTTCTTC
CASSLSGGPYNEQFF
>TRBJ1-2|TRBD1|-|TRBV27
TGTGCCAGCAGTTTCGGGACAGACTATGGCTACACCTTC
CASSFGTDYGYTF
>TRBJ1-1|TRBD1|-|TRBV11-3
TGTGCCAGCAGTGGGACAGGGGCGGTCACTGAAGCTTTCTTT
CASSGTGAVTEAFF
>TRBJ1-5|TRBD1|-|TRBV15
TGTGCCACCAGCAGGTGGACAGGGGGTAACAATCAGCCCCAGCATTTT
CATSRWTGGNNQPQHF
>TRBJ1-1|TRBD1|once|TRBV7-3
TGTGCCAGCAGCCCACAGGGGGAACCCAACACTGAAGCTTTCTTT
CASSPQGEPNTEAFF
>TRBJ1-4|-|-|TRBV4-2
TGTGCCAGCGCTCTATCTACGGAGGGAAAACTGTTTTTT
CASALSTEGKLFF
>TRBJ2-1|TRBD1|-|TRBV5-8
TGTGCCAGCAGCCCCGGGACAGCCTCCTACAATGAGCAGTTCTTC
CASSPGTASYNEQFF
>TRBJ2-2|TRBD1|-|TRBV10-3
TGTGCCATCACCCGACAGGGGGTGGTCGGGGAGCTGTTTTTT
CAITRQGVVGELFF
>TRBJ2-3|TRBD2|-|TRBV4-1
TGCGCCAGCAGCCTCGTAGCGGGGGGTACAGATACGCAGTATTTT
CASSLVAGGTDTQYF
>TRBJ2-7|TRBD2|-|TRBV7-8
TGTGCCAGCAGCTTAGGCGGGAGGTACGAGCAGTACTTC
CASSLGGRYEQYF
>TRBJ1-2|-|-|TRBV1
TGCACCAGCAGCCAAGGAAGGAGGGCGAGTAACTATGGCTACACCTTC
CTSSQGRRASNYGYTF
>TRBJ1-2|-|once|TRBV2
TGTGCCAGCAGTGAAAGGAGAATTGGAAATGGCTACACCTTC
CASSERRIGNGYTF
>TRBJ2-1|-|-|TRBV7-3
TGTGCCAGCACCCCTCAGCCCGGGTCAAGGATCAATGAGCAGTTCTTC
CASTPQPGSRINEQFF
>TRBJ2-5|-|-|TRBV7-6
TGTGCCAGCAGCCAGACGGGGGAAAAAGAGACCCAGTACTTC
CASSQTGEKETQYF
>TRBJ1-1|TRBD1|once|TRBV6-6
TGTGCCAGCAGGAGAGAGACAGGGGCCCTTGAAGCTTTCTTT
CASRRETGALEAFF
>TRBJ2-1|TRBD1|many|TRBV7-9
TGTGCCAGCAGCTCCAGACAGGGATACAATGAGCAGTTCTTC
CASSSRQGYNEQFF
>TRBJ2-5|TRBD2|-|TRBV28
TGTGCCAGCAGTTTGTCGGGAGGGATCGAGACCCAGTACTTC
CASSLSGGIETQYF
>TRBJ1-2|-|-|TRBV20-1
TGCAGTGCAGCCGGTGACTATGGCTACACCTTC
CSAAGDYGYTF
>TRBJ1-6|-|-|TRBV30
TGTGCCTGGAGTGTTGAGTTATGGAATTCACCCCTCCACTTT
CAWSVELWNSPLHF
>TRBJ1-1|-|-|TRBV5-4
TGTGCCAGCAGCTTGACTCGGACTGAAGCTTTCTTT
CASSLTRTEAFF
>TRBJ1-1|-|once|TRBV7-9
TGTGCCAGCAGCTTAAACTCAAAGAACACTGAAGCTTTCTTT
CASSLNSKNTEAFF
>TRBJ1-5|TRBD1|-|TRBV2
TGTGCCAGTGCCGGGACAGGGGGCCGACAGCCCCAGCATTTT
CASAGTGGRQPQHF
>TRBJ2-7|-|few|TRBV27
TGTGCCAGCAGCGACTACTACGAGCAGTACTTC
CASSDYYEQYF
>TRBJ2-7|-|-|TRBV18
TGTGCCACCAGGGGCGGGCCCCCCTACGAGCAGTACTTC
CATRGGPPYEQYF
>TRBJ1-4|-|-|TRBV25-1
TGTGCCAGCAGTTACTCCGTAACTAATGAAAAACTGTTTTTT
CASSYSVTNEKLFF
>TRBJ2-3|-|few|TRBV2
TGTGCCAGCAGCCCCGGGACTTTTAGCACAGATACGCAGTATTTT
CASSPGTFSTDTQYF
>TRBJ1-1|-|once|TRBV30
TGTGCCTGGAGTGTTCGAGGGGGGGCTGAAGCTTTCTTT
CAWSVRGGAEAFF
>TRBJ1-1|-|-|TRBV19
TGTGCCAGTAGTCGGGGGGTGGACACTGAAGCTTTCTTT
CASSRGVDTEAFF